This T cell receptor beta chain was observed in a study of blood T cells in healthy people across ages. This clonotype was counted a few times. The target antigen is unknown. CDR1 SGHRS and CDR2 YFSETQ come from the germline V gene. V lost 3 bases, J lost 2 bases, and 5 bases stayed unmatched. The CDR3 spans 17 residues. A second about 6 to 11 cycle PCR used barcoded and J-beta primers. Every single cDNA molecule received a tag from a template-switch adaptor with 12 random nucleotides. Each CDR3 protein is one row after TCRdb ran MiXCR on the 5' RACE reads. The data show approximately 800,000 distinct CDR3 sequences, under 30% seen once. Findings of the study overall: Naive CD4+ cell counts and diversity both ran higher in long-lived than in aged donors.

These data were also filed under a second study, of T cells of mothers and their children. That paper adds: At around 1.6 ug per 15 ul, all of the extracted RNA went into cDNA synthesis. Among related mother-child pairs, overlap was slightly higher than in unrelated pairs, though not significantly.

The specimen sequenced was blood. This sequence joins TRBV5-1 and TRBJ2-1; 13 bases line up with TRBD2. This clonotype was sampled from a boy aged 5-17 years in good health. The CDR3 nucleotides read TGCGCCAGCAGCTGGAGACTAGCGGGGGGAACCTACAATGAGCAGTTCTTC. Translating it yields CASSWRLAGGTYNEQFF. Supplemented by reference TRBV5-1 and TRBJ2-1, the full variable domain reads KAGVTQTPRYLIKTRGQQVTLSCSPISGHRSVSWYQQTPGQGLQFLFEYFSETQRNKGNFPGRFSGRQFSNSRSEMNVSTLELGDSALYLCASSWRLAGGTYNEQFFGPGTRLTVL.